This TCR beta chain was recorded in a study of tumor and adjacent non-tumor tissue in lung cancer (dated by TCRdb to 2017 to 2018). Concerning the study at large: Patients with adenocarcinoma (over 11), squamous cell carcinoma (2) and small cell lung cancer (1) were included in the cohort. Among the approximately 15 patients, ages ranged from about 31 to 76 years, about 10 were men and 5 were women, and disease was TNM stage I to III. The study compared bulk TCRbeta repertoires between lung tumor tissue and matched distant non-tumor lung tissue from about 14 lung cancer patients. TCRbeta CDR3 sequencing was performed on roughly 32 paired specimens, with one tumor sample and one normal lung sample collected per patient. Sequencing generated a total of more than 95,000,000 productive TCRbeta reads, averaging about 4.17 million reads per sample. The investigation overall reported the following: The methods do not name the sequencing platform or mention unique molecular identifiers. With only roughly 15 patients in the cohort, the authors noted that larger samples and more detailed clinical data are needed. Younger patients had significantly higher TCR diversity, and higher tumor TCR diversity was associated with shorter overall and disease-free survival. Because peripheral blood was not sequenced, blood TCRbeta repertoires in the lung cancer patients of the study were not examined. The top 100 clones made up a significantly larger cumulative share of the repertoire in normal lung than in tumor tissue. Tumor tissue showed significantly higher TCR diversity (inverse Simpson) than normal lung tissue, at roughly 390 vs 170 (P = 0.0075, Mann-Whitney U test).

RNA was isolated from bulk unsorted tissue, and RNA quality was assessed with a NanoDrop ND-1000 and an Agilent 2100. The donors were newly diagnosed lung cancer patients admitted for thoracic surgery in China from August to November 2014 who had not received prior chemotherapy. The study excluded patients who had received radiotherapy or chemotherapy before or who had another cancer at the same time. Pieces of surgical tissue measuring about 1-2.1 cm3 were kept in RNAlater solution and stored at -80 degrees C until use. To prepare the library, multiplex PCR was applied. Sequencing used an Illumina HiSeq 2500. TCRbeta libraries were constructed through three rounds of nested PCR with primers (Table S4) according to protocols modified from ARM-PCR. Before sequencing, PCR products in the 200-500 bp range were cut out of the gel and cleaned up using the QIAquick gel extraction kit. From the authors' description of their analysis: Trimmomatic was used to clean the reads, FLASH was used to merge the reads into complete CDR3 sequences, and MiTCR was used to assign the reads to V(D)J germline segments. VDJtools was used to compute clonal diversity as the inverse Simpson's index. A read counted as productive if the sequence was in-frame and lacked a premature stop codon. TCRdb ran its own pipeline on the public reads, namely fastp trimming at Q25 and MiXCR clone calling, and kept in-frame beta chains. Each entry is one CDR3 protein sequence, shown with its most common DNA and genes. TCRdb, not the original authors, processed these V and J calls. This sample gives fewer than 120,000 distinct CDR3 sequences in total; 84% of them show up just once. The ten most abundant clones make up 20% to 25% of the sample.

Comment on this clonotype: Its antigen specificity is not known. Being one base from a much bigger clone, this may be a read error.

Source material: lung tumor tissue. This clonotype was obtained from a man aged 70-80 years with non-small cell lung cancer.

The DNA sequence follows: TGTGCCAGCATAGACAGGGTTGAGCAGTTCTTC. It translates as CASIDRVEQFF. The V gene is TRBV28 and the J gene is TRBJ2-1; 7 of the junction bases match TRBD1. Looking up the germline V gene yields CDR1 MDHEN and CDR2 SYDVKM. The CDR3, cysteine through phenylalanine, is 11 amino acids long. The kept DNA is CDR3 alone, 33 bases in frame from the first base. The V end gives up 7 bases and the J end 9 bases, leaving 3 bases in the junction not matched to a gene.